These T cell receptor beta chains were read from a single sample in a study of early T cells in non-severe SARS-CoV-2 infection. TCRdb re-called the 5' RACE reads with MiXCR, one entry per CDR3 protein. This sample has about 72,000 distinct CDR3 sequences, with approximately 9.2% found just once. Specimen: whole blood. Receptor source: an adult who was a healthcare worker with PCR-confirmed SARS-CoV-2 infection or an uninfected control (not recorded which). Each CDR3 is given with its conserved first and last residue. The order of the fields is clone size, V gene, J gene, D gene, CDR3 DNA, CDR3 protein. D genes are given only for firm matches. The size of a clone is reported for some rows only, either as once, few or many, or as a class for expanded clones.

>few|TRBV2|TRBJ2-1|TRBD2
TGTGCCAGCAGTGTACTAGCGGAACTATCTTCCTACAATGAGCAGTTCTTC
CASSVLAELSSYNEQFF
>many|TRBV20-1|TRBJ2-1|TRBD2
TGCAGTGCTACCTCCGGGACTAGCGGGAGTAATGAGCAGTTCTTC
CSATSGTSGSNEQFF
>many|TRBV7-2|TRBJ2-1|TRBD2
TGTGCCAGCAGCTTCCGCCAGGGACTAGCGGGATCTGAGCAGTTCTTC
CASSFRQGLAGSEQFF
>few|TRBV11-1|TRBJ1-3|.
TGTGCCAGCAGCTTACGGTCGGACTCTGGAAACACCATATATTTT
CASSLRSDSGNTIYF
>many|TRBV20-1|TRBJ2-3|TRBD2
TGCAGTGCTGGACAGATAGCGGGGGGTTACACAGATACGCAGTATTTT
CSAGQIAGGYTDTQYF
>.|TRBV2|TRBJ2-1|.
TGTGCCAGCAGTGAAAATTACTACAATGAGCAGTTCTTC
CASSENYYNEQFF
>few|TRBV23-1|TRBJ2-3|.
TGCGCCAGCAGTCAGGGTGGAGGAGCTAGCACAGATACGCAGTATTTT
CASSQGGGASTDTQYF
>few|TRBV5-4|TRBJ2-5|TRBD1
TGTGCCAGCAGCTCTGGACAGGGGGCTCGGACCCAGTACTTC
CASSSGQGARTQYF
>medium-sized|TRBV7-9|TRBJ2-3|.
TGTGCCAGCAGCCCGCAAGGGAATACGCAGTATTTT
CASSPQGNTQYF
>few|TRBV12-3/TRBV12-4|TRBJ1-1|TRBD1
TGTGCCAGCAGTTCGGGGGACAGTAACACTGAAGCTTTCTTT
CASSSGDSNTEAFF
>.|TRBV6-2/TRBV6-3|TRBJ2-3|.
TGTGCCAGCAGTTACCGGGAAGCGTCGGATACGCAGTATTTT
CASSYREASDTQYF
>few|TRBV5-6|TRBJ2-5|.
TGTGCCAGCAGCGACTACAGGGATGAGACCCAGTACTTC
CASSDYRDETQYF
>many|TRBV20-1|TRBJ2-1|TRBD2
TGCACCATAGCGGGGCCTAATGGGCAGTTCTTC
CTIAGPNGQFF
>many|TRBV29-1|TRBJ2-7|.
TGCAGCGTTGGGACCCCGCGGGGCTCGGGCGATGCAAACGAGCAGTACTTC
CSVGTPRGSGDANEQYF
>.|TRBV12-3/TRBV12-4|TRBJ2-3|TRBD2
TGTGCCAGCAGTTTCCCGGGAGGGACAGATACGCAGTATTTT
CASSFPGGTDTQYF
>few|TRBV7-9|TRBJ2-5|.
TGTGCCAGCAGCTTAGCGGCCGCTGCAGGGGTACAAGAGACCCAGTACTTC
CASSLAAAAGVQETQYF
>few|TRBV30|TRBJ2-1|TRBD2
TGTGCCTGGAGTGTACTAGCGGATTACAATGAGCAGTTCTTC
CAWSVLADYNEQFF
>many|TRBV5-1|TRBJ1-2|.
TGCGCCAGCAGCTTGGCCCGGGCCGACTATGGCTACACCTTC
CASSLARADYGYTF
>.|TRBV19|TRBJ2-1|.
TGTGCCAGTAGTTGGTCCCAGCAAAGGAATGAGCAGTTCTTC
CASSWSQQRNEQFF
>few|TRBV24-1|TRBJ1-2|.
TGTGCCACCAGTGATGGGAGACATGGCTACACCTTC
CATSDGRHGYTF
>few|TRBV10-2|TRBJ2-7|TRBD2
TGCGCCAGCAGTGAGGCTAGCGGGAACGAGCAGTACTTC
CASSEASGNEQYF
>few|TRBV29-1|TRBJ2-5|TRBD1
TGCAGCGTTGCCACGGGACAGGACACCTTGGCCCAGTACTTC
CSVATGQDTLAQYF
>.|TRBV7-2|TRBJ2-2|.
TGTGCCAGCAGCTGGATGGAGCGTACCGGGGAGCTGTTTTTT
CASSWMERTGELFF
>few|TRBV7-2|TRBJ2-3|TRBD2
TGTGCCAGCAGCCAAAGGGTAGCGGGAGGGCCTGGAAATACGCAGTATTTT
CASSQRVAGGPGNTQYF
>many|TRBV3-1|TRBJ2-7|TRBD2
TGTGCCAGCAGCTTTAGCGGGAGCGACGAGCAGTACTTC
CASSFSGSDEQYF
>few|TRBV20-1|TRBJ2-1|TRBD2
TGCAGTGCTAGAGATGCTAGCGGGAGGGAACGGAATGAGCAGTTCTTC
CSARDASGRERNEQFF
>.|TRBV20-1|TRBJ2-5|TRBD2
TGCAGTGCTACTAGCGGGAGGGCCCAAGAGACCCAGTACTTC
CSATSGRAQETQYF
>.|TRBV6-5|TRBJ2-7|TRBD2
TGTGCCAGCAGTTACTCCCTTGGACTAGCGGTATACGAGCAGTACTTC
CASSYSLGLAVYEQYF
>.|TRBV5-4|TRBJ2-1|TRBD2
TGTGCCAGCAGCTCACGAGCTAGCGGGAGTATTGAGCAGTTCTTC
CASSSRASGSIEQFF
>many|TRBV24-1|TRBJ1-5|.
TGTGCCACCAGTGACGGGACAAGCGGCCTACCCCAGCATTTT
CATSDGTSGLPQHF
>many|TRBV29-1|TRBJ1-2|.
TGCGCCGACCGCTACTCCTATGGCTACACCTTC
CADRYSYGYTF
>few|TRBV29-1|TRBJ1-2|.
TGCAGCGTTGAGGCAGCTTATGGCTACACCTTC
CSVEAAYGYTF
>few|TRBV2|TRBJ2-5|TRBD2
TGTGCCAGCCTGGGACTAGCGGGAGAAGAGACCCAGTACTTC
CASLGLAGEETQYF
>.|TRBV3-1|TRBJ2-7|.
TGTGCCAGCAGCCAAGGACAGACCTACGAGCAGTACTTC
CASSQGQTYEQYF
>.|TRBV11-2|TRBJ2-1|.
TGTGCCAGCAGCTCGAAGTTCAATGAGCAGTTCTTC
CASSSKFNEQFF
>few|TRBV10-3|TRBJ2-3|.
TGTGCCATCAGTGAGTCCAGGCCCACAGATACGCAGTATTTT
CAISESRPTDTQYF
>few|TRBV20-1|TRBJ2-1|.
TGCAGTGCTAGCGGCCCCAACCGGGCCATGGGTCAGTTCTTC
CSASGPNRAMGQFF
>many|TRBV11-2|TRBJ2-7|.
TGTGCCAGCAGCCCGCGAGGGGGGGTAACGGCGCAGTACTTC
CASSPRGGVTAQYF
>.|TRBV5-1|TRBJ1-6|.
TGCGCCAGCAGCTTGGGGGTCGATAATTCACCCCTCCACTTT
CASSLGVDNSPLHF
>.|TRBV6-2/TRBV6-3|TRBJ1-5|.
TGTGCCAGCACCTCCTTGGGGGGCTTAGGCAATCAGCCCCAGCATTTT
CASTSLGGLGNQPQHF
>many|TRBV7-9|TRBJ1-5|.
TGTGCCAGCAGCTTAAGTGACAATCAGCCCCAGCATTTT
CASSLSDNQPQHF
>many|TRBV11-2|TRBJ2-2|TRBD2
TGTGCCAGCAGCTTAGCTCGGACTAGCGGGACCGGGGAGCTGTTTTTT
CASSLARTSGTGELFF
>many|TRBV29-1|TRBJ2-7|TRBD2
TGCAGCGTCCGGACTAGCGGGAGCGCCTACGAGCAGTACTTC
CSVRTSGSAYEQYF
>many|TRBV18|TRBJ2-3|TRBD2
TGTGCCAGCTCACCACGGTCTAGCGGGAGGTCAGATACGCAGTATTTT
CASSPRSSGRSDTQYF
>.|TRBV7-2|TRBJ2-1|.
TGTGCCAGCAGCTTAATGCGGAATCCCTCCTACAATGAGCAGTTCTTC
CASSLMRNPSYNEQFF
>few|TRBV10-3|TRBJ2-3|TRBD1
TGTGCCACCGGGACAGCCGACGCGAGGGGCACAGATACGCAGTATTTT
CATGTADARGTDTQYF
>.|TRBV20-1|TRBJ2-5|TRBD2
TGCAGTGCTAGGAGGGCTAGCGGTCCGAACCAAGAGACCCAGTACTTC
CSARRASGPNQETQYF
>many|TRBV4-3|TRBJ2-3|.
TGCGCCAGCAGCCAAGATATCAGGCGGGCGGGCGTTCCAGATACGCAGTATTTT
CASSQDIRRAGVPDTQYF
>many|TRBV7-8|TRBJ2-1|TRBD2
TGTGCCAGCAGCTCCCGGATAGCGGGAGTGAGTGAGCAGTTCTTC
CASSSRIAGVSEQFF